These T cell receptor beta chains were read from a single sample in a study of early T cells in non-severe SARS-CoV-2 infection. TCRdb re-called the 5' RACE reads through MiXCR, storing one row per CDR3 protein. Of 80,000 to 95,000 distinct CDR3 sequences listed, about 15% are singletons. The sequencing sample was made of whole blood. These TCRs come from an adult who was a healthcare worker with PCR-confirmed SARS-CoV-2 infection or an uninfected control (not recorded which). CDR3s leave out the opening cysteine and the closing phenylalanine or tryptophan.

v_gene: TRBV9
j_gene: TRBJ1-2
len: 12
CDR3aa: ASSYTQGDYGYT

v_gene: TRBV7-2
j_gene: TRBJ1-1
len: 12
CDR3aa: ASRSGTGYTEAF

v_gene: TRBV29-1
j_gene: TRBJ1-6
len: 11
CDR3aa: SVGYFENSPLH

v_gene: TRBV3-1
j_gene: TRBJ1-2
len: 14
CDR3aa: ASSRRDRGVGYGYT

v_gene: TRBV2
j_gene: TRBJ1-2
len: 11
CDR3aa: ASSEVELRGYT

v_gene: TRBV29-1
j_gene: TRBJ1-6
len: 11
CDR3aa: SVGAAHGSPLH

v_gene: TRBV6-2/TRBV6-3
j_gene: TRBJ2-4
len: 16
CDR3aa: ASSTVTLLQGPKNIQY

v_gene: TRBV5-1
j_gene: TRBJ2-5
len: 11
CDR3aa: ASSLGTGETQY

v_gene: TRBV11-3
j_gene: TRBJ2-1
len: 17
CDR3aa: ASSSVSGTVSSSYNEQF

v_gene: TRBV3-1
j_gene: TRBJ2-1
len: 13
CDR3aa: ASSHGTAPYNEQF

v_gene: TRBV7-3
j_gene: TRBJ1-1
len: 13
CDR3aa: ASSPGTGMNTEAF

v_gene: TRBV11-2
j_gene: TRBJ2-5
len: 13
CDR3aa: ASSGNRTKQETQY

v_gene: TRBV10-3
j_gene: TRBJ2-2
len: 10
CDR3aa: AISENTGELF

v_gene: TRBV19
j_gene: TRBJ1-2
len: 11
CDR3aa: ASSVPGGTSYT

v_gene: TRBV11-2
j_gene: TRBJ2-5
len: 11
CDR3aa: ASTGQGQETQY

v_gene: TRBV11-2
j_gene: TRBJ2-5
len: 11
CDR3aa: ASSLSRQETQY

v_gene: TRBV7-2
j_gene: TRBJ2-1
len: 10
CDR3aa: ASSSYYNEQF

v_gene: TRBV12-3/TRBV12-4
j_gene: TRBJ1-1
len: 15
CDR3aa: ASSSYRAGWQGTEAF

v_gene: TRBV29-1
j_gene: TRBJ2-5
len: 10
CDR3aa: SAIRGSETQY

v_gene: TRBV30
j_gene: TRBJ2-1
len: 15
CDR3aa: AWSVMGLVVRNNEQF

v_gene: TRBV11-2
j_gene: TRBJ1-2
len: 11
CDR3aa: ASSLQGGDGYT

v_gene: TRBV18
j_gene: TRBJ1-5
len: 12
CDR3aa: ASSGADSNQPQH

v_gene: TRBV27
j_gene: TRBJ1-6
len: 12
CDR3aa: ASSFTRNNSPLH

v_gene: TRBV7-9
j_gene: TRBJ1-5
len: 10
CDR3aa: ASSLDNQPQH

v_gene: TRBV5-1
j_gene: TRBJ1-1
len: 12
CDR3aa: ASSLAWTNPEAF

v_gene: TRBV29-1
j_gene: TRBJ1-2
len: 11
CDR3aa: SVETGRDYGYT

v_gene: TRBV4-2
j_gene: TRBJ2-5
len: 13
CDR3aa: ASSPARGEQETQY

v_gene: TRBV5-4
j_gene: TRBJ2-5
len: 12
CDR3aa: ASSSRDGQETQY

v_gene: TRBV5-6
j_gene: TRBJ1-2
len: 12
CDR3aa: ASSLYRGRDGYT

v_gene: TRBV7-2
j_gene: TRBJ2-2
len: 12
CDR3aa: ASSLMPNTGELF

v_gene: TRBV5-6
j_gene: TRBJ2-3
len: 12
CDR3aa: ASSLNLGTDTQY

v_gene: TRBV5-4
j_gene: TRBJ2-3
len: 10
CDR3aa: ASSLDRDTQY

v_gene: TRBV20-1
j_gene: TRBJ2-3
len: 11
CDR3aa: SARQGIADTQY

v_gene: TRBV6-2/TRBV6-3
j_gene: TRBJ1-2
len: 11
CDR3aa: ASSYSSAYGYT

v_gene: TRBV27
j_gene: TRBJ2-5
len: 15
CDR3aa: ASSSPQTTGSQETQY

v_gene: TRBV6-6
j_gene: TRBJ1-1
len: 10
CDR3aa: ASRQANTEAF

v_gene: TRBV19
j_gene: TRBJ2-5
len: 12
CDR3aa: ASRGRSNQETQY

v_gene: TRBV5-8
j_gene: TRBJ1-5
len: 15
CDR3aa: ASSLIGQGAGNQPQH

v_gene: TRBV7-2
j_gene: TRBJ2-3
len: 15
CDR3aa: ASSDQWSRTGTDTQY

v_gene: TRBV2
j_gene: TRBJ2-1
len: 17
CDR3aa: ASSGPEGSGAFLYNEQF

v_gene: TRBV2
j_gene: TRBJ1-1
len: 11
CDR3aa: ASKNPEDTEAF

v_gene: TRBV2
j_gene: TRBJ1-2
len: 9
CDR3aa: ASSQGDGYT

v_gene: TRBV6-5
j_gene: TRBJ2-3
len: 13
CDR3aa: ASSFRDVSTDTQY

v_gene: TRBV3-1
j_gene: TRBJ2-6
len: 15
CDR3aa: ASSQDQRGAGANVLT

v_gene: TRBV12-3/TRBV12-4
j_gene: TRBJ2-2
len: 13
CDR3aa: ASSTGTANTGELF